Each of the 10 T cell receptor beta chains below was sequenced from the same sample in a study of cytomegalovirus exposure and HLA in healthy donors. Primers included in the PCR were 60 Vbeta and 13 Jbeta primers. The repertoire was sequenced with immunoSEQ multiplex PCR; TCRdb's copy has only in-frame clones and lacks some. The table lists approximately 110,000 clones. Source material: PBMCs. The receptors come from a man aged 35 to 55 in good health and CMV-seropositive.

The V and J genes are TRBV7-9 and TRBJ1-1; 8 positions match TRBD1. This CDR3 contains 14 residues. V lost 5 bases, J lost 7 bases, and 9 bases stayed unmatched. Germline V gene sequence: CDR1 SEHNR, CDR2 FQNEAQ (reference sequence). CDR3 region: CASSRNTGGHEAFF. In DNA, the CDR3 is TGTGCCAGCAGCCGCAATACAGGGGGACATGAAGCTTTCTTT.

The chain employs TRBV28 and TRBJ2-1; possibly TRBD2 for D (6 bases). Per germline, CDR1 MDHEN and CDR2 SYDVKM. The CDR3 runs 14 residues. Trimming shortened V by 5 bases and J by 3 bases, and 11 bases separated the two germline ends. This CDR3 reads CASSIGTRYNEQFF. The CDR3, as DNA: TGTGCCAGCAGTATCGGGACTCGCTACAATGAGCAGTTCTTC.

This chain joins TRBV2 and TRBJ2-3; D may be TRBD1 (5 bases). CDR3 length: 14 amino acids. V lost 10 bases to trimming and J lost 6 bases, with 20 bases between them. Germline lookup yields CDR1 SNHLY and CDR2 FYNNEI. The CDR3 DNA follows: TGTGCCACCCAAGGGGATAGTCAGGCGGATACGCAGTATTTT. The encoded protein is CATQGDSQADTQYF.

The chain is built from TRBV7-9 and TRBJ1-3; D ambiguous. The V end was cut by 5 bases, the J end by 3 bases, with 17 bases between. CDR1 and CDR2 (germline): SEHNR, FQNEAQ (reference sequence). There are 16 residues in the CDR3. The CDR3 coding sequence is TGTGCCAGCAGCCCCCCATCGCGGGTTATTGGAAACACCATATATTTT. It yields the protein CASSPPSRVIGNTIYF.

The J gene is TRBJ1-4, the V gene TRBV28, with D tentatively TRBD1 (5 bases). The germline V and J ends were trimmed by 3 bases and 5 bases, with 10 bases remaining between them. The CDR3 length is 14 residues. Germline V gives CDR1 MDHEN, CDR2 SYDVKM. Written as DNA, the CDR3 is TGTGCCAGCAGTTTGGGAGGGGTCAATGAAAAACTGTTTTTT. This encodes CASSLGGVNEKLFF.

This sequence joins TRBV4-2 and TRBJ2-5; 11 nucleotides match TRBD2. The DNA end lines up better with TRBJ2-7; the J call may be wrong. Germline CDR1 is LGHNA and CDR2 is YNFKEQ. The CDR3 length is 15 residues. The CDR3 nucleotides read TGTGCCAGCAGCCAGACCATAGCGGGAGGGCACGAGCAGTACTTC. Its translation is CASSQTIAGGHEQYF.

The rearrangement joins TRBV9 to TRBJ2-3, with TRBD2 matching 13 bases. CDR3 length equals 19 residues. J gave up 3 bases and V 3 bases, and 13 bases lay outside the gene matches. Germline V gene lookup returns CDR1 SGDLS and CDR2 YYNGEE. CDR3 protein: CASSGGLAGVSVMTDTQYF. For the CDR3, the DNA is TGTGCCAGCAGCGGCGGACTAGCGGGAGTTTCAGTCATGACAGATACGCAGTATTTT.

The chain couples TRBV7-9 to TRBJ2-2; 12 positions agree with TRBD2. This CDR3 comprises 17 residues. V was clipped by 5 bases and J by 6 bases; unmatched bases: 10. The germline gives CDR1 SEHNR, CDR2 FQNEAQ (reference sequence). CDR3 region: CASSEGLAGKRAGELFF. DNA of the CDR3: TGTGCCAGCAGCGAAGGACTAGCGGGAAAAAGAGCCGGGGAGCTGTTTTTT.

The rearrangement uses TRBV20-1 and TRBJ2-1; D possibly corresponds to TRBD1 (6 bases). V lost 3 bases and J lost 9, with 9 bases in between. From germline, CDR1 is DFQATT and CDR2 SNEGSKA (reference sequence). The CDR3 loop spans 11 amino acids. The CDR3 DNA is TGCAGTGCTAGTATAGGGGGTGAGCAGTTCTTC. It yields the protein CSASIGGEQFF.

The chain employs TRBV10-3 and TRBJ2-5; TRBD2 agrees at 9 bases. CDR1 is ENHRY and CDR2 is SYGVKD in the germline V gene. CDR3 size: 17 residues. Unmatched junction bases numbered 12, after V lost 2 bases and J lost 5 bases. This chain's CDR3 is CAISEDSGRGDGETQYF. The CDR3 region has the DNA TGTGCCATCAGTGAGGATAGCGGGAGAGGGGATGGGGAGACCCAGTACTTC.